This T cell receptor beta chain was captured by sequencing in a study of shared clonotypes between healthy human individuals. Whole-study findings and limits: Donor clonotype sharing was expected to depend on sequencing depth.

V lost 9 bases, J lost 3 bases, and 17 bases lay in between. The CDR3 sequence is 14 residues long. Germline V lookup: CDR1 SNHLY, CDR2 FYNNEI. The method was immunoSEQ multiplex PCR; TCRdb's version includes in-frame clones alone and lacks a portion of them. The data contain about 2.1 million clones, just under 95% of them singletons. The sample holds a few counts of this clone. Its antigen is not known. Naivety among CD8 cells was defined by CD45RO negativity and positive CCR7 selection, thereby excluding terminally differentiated effector memory CD45RA+ cells. Sequencing was carried out using naive CD8+ T cells from PBMCs. This clonotype originated in a man between 18 and 35 years old in good health. Some clones in this sample may be carry-over from other donors' samples. This chain links TRBV2 with TRBJ1-1; D remains ambiguous. The CDR3 DNA reads TGTGCCAGTATGAGGTATACTACGGACACTGAAGCTTTCTTT. Its protein is CASMRYTTDTEAFF.